A selection of T cell receptor beta chains follows, all from one sample in a study of cytomegalovirus exposure and HLA in healthy donors. This table comes from immunoSEQ multiplex PCR, and its TCRdb copy is limited to in-frame clones, with some not included. The profile covers 100,000 to 150,000 clones, with around 86% appearing a single time and 0.6% to 0.7% taken by the ten largest. Input material: PBMCs. These TCRs come from a man between 18 and 35 years old in good health and CMV-seronegative. CDR3s include the opening cysteine and the closing phenylalanine or tryptophan. The order of the fields is clone size, D gene, V gene, J gene, CDR3 protein, CDR3 DNA. A D gene is named only where the DNA matches it firmly. A row's size may be missing; if present it is once, few, many or a size class.

-	TRBD1	TRBV7-8	TRBJ2-2	CASSFPGDRANTGELFF	TGTGCCAGCAGCTTCCCTGGGGACAGGGCGAACACCGGGGAGCTGTTTTTT
-	-	TRBV15	TRBJ1-5	CATSRSKGGGARLQPQHF	TGTGCCACCAGCAGGTCTAAGGGGGGGGGCGCGAGGCTTCAGCCCCAGCATTTT
once	-	TRBV5-1	TRBJ1-1	CASSQRTNTEAFF	TGCGCCAGCAGCCAACGGACTAACACTGAAGCTTTCTTT
-	-	TRBV19	TRBJ2-7	CASSPLATYSVAGQYF	TGTGCCAGTAGCCCCCTGGCCACGTATTCCGTTGCGGGGCAGTACTTC
-	TRBD1	TRBV6-4	TRBJ2-2	CASRDRNTGELFF	TGTGCCAGCCGGGACAGGAACACCGGGGAGCTGTTTTTT
-	-	TRBV7-2	TRBJ1-5	CASSPRERGPQHF	TGTGCCAGCAGTCCCCGAGAAAGAGGGCCCCAGCATTTT
-	TRBD1	TRBV5-6	TRBJ2-3	CASSHTMTGAMTDTQYF	TGTGCCAGCAGCCATACTATGACAGGGGCTATGACAGATACGCAGTATTTT
-	-	TRBV5-1	TRBJ2-5	CASSLDKGYQETQYF	TGCGCCAGCAGCTTGGATAAGGGGTACCAAGAGACCCAGTACTTC
-	-	TRBV6-5	TRBJ2-5	CASGSLDTSQETQYF	TGTGCCAGCGGGTCCCTGGACACTTCACAAGAGACCCAGTACTTC
-	-	TRBV7-9	TRBJ2-1	CASSWGSEGNEQFF	TGTGCCAGCAGTTGGGGTAGCGAGGGCAATGAGCAGTTCTTC
-	-	TRBV4-2	TRBJ2-7	CASSQDHRFYEQYF	TGTGCCAGCAGCCAAGATCACAGGTTCTACGAGCAGTACTTC
-	TRBD1	TRBV30	TRBJ1-2	CAWSPPGTGGNYGYTF	TGTGCCTGGAGTCCACCCGGGACAGGAGGGAACTATGGCTACACCTTC
few	TRBD1	TRBV4-3	TRBJ1-6	CASSQDTGTGGLALHF	TGCGCCAGCAGCCAAGACACCGGGACAGGGGGCTTGGCCCTCCACTTT
-	-	TRBV15	TRBJ2-3	CATSRALPTDTQYF	TGTGCCACCAGCAGAGCTCTTCCCACAGATACGCAGTATTTT
-	TRBD1	TRBV5-1	TRBJ1-6	CASTNPGQYNSPLHF	TGCGCCAGCACAAACCCGGGACAGTATAATTCACCCCTCCACTTT
-	-	TRBV9	TRBJ2-7	CASSVDLGGSYEQYF	TGTGCCAGCAGCGTAGATCTCGGGGGCTCCTACGAGCAGTACTTC
-	TRBD1	TRBV29-1	TRBJ2-7	CSVKGTVAYEQYF	TGCAGCGTAAAGGGGACAGTTGCCTACGAGCAGTACTTC
-	-	TRBV5-1	TRBJ2-7	CASSVGRLVSYEQYF	TGCGCCAGCAGCGTGGGACGGCTAGTTTCCTACGAGCAGTACTTC
-	-	TRBV27	TRBJ2-2	CASQGTTGELFF	TGTGCCAGCCAGGGAACAACCGGGGAGCTGTTTTTT
-	-	TRBV6-5	TRBJ2-7	CASKDGQRPYEQYF	TGTGCCAGCAAAGACGGACAGAGACCTTACGAGCAGTACTTC
-	-	TRBV25-1	TRBJ1-3	CASSATGIIGNTIYF	TGTGCCAGCAGTGCTACGGGGATCATTGGAAACACCATATATTTT
-	-	TRBV9	TRBJ1-1	CASSLNLGDSKMNTEAFF	TGTGCCAGCAGCCTAAACCTTGGCGACAGCAAAATGAACACTGAAGCTTTCTTT
-	-	TRBV19	TRBJ1-3	CASSINRENTIYF	TGTGCCAGTAGTATAAACAGGGAGAACACCATATATTTT
-	-	TRBV19	TRBJ2-7	CASRRGRAYEQYF	TGTGCCAGTAGGCGGGGGCGAGCCTACGAGCAGTACTTC
-	-	TRBV27	TRBJ1-6	CASSLTSYNSPLHF	TGTGCCAGCAGTTTAACCAGCTATAATTCACCCCTCCACTTT
-	TRBD1	TRBV5-1	TRBJ1-2	CASSLQQGAWGYTF	TGCGCCAGCAGCTTACAACAGGGGGCGTGGGGCTACACCTTC
-	-	TRBV25-1	TRBJ2-5	CASSEEAGLETQYF	TGTGCCAGCAGTGAGGAGGCAGGCTTGGAGACCCAGTACTTC
-	TRBD1	TRBV9	TRBJ1-1	CASSGRTGMGNTEAFF	TGTGCCAGCAGCGGCAGGACAGGGATGGGAAACACTGAAGCTTTCTTT
-	TRBD1	TRBV7-9	TRBJ2-2	CASSGQGTAGELFF	TGTGCCAGCAGCGGACAGGGGACGGCCGGGGAGCTGTTTTTT
-	TRBD1	TRBV19	TRBJ2-7	CASRTGQGALEQYF	TGTGCCAGTAGAACGGGACAGGGGGCGCTGGAGCAGTACTTC
-	TRBD1	TRBV10-3	TRBJ2-1	CAISKGGAYNEQFF	TGTGCCATCAGTAAAGGGGGCGCCTACAATGAGCAGTTCTTC
-	TRBD2	TRBV10-3	TRBJ2-1	CAISESEVAGTLNEQFF	TGTGCCATCAGTGAGTCAGAGGTAGCGGGAACCCTCAATGAGCAGTTCTTC
-	TRBD1	TRBV4-1	TRBJ2-7	CASSQVLRGPPYEQYF	TGCGCCAGCAGCCAAGTCCTCAGGGGGCCCCCCTACGAGCAGTACTTC
-	-	TRBV2	TRBJ1-2	CASSGGGQGKGYTF	TGTGCCAGCAGTGGAGGCGGCCAGGGCAAGGGCTACACCTTC
-	-	TRBV5-5	TRBJ2-7	CASSLDFPGSFYEQYF	TGTGCCAGCAGCTTAGACTTCCCTGGAAGCTTCTACGAGCAGTACTTC
-	-	TRBV6-1	TRBJ1-5	CASSEIFASTGQPQHF	TGTGCCAGCAGTGAAATATTCGCCTCAACCGGGCAGCCCCAGCATTTT
-	TRBD1	TRBV7-2	TRBJ1-1	CASSLDRGNTEAFF	TGTGCCAGCAGCTTGGACAGGGGAAACACTGAAGCTTTCTTT
once	TRBD2	TRBV7-7	TRBJ2-3	CASSLGLAGTDTQYF	TGTGCTAGCAGCCTGGGACTAGCGGGCACAGATACGCAGTATTTT
-	TRBD1	TRBV4-1	TRBJ1-2	CASSQGSAGGGGYTF	TGCGCCAGCAGCCAAGGTTCTGCAGGGGGCGGTGGCTACACCTTC
-	-	TRBV18	TRBJ1-1	CASSLTDEFEAFF	TGTGCCAGCTCACTGACAGATGAATTTGAAGCTTTCTTT
-	-	TRBV7-8	TRBJ2-5	CASSLFSGRGGEETQYF	TGTGCCAGCAGCTTATTCTCTGGCAGGGGTGGTGAGGAGACCCAGTACTTC
few	-	TRBV7-3	TRBJ2-3	CASSPRQGSTDTQYF	TGTGCCAGCAGCCCCCGCCAGGGGAGCACAGATACGCAGTATTTT
few	-	TRBV30	TRBJ1-2	CAWSGGTGNYGYTF	TGTGCCTGGAGTGGAGGAACAGGGAACTATGGCTACACCTTC
-	TRBD2	TRBV10-3	TRBJ2-7	CAIIEAALREEYEQYF	TGTGCCATCATAGAGGCAGCCCTCCGGGAGGAATACGAGCAGTACTTC
-	-	TRBV19	TRBJ1-2	CASTQTETNGYTF	TGTGCCAGTACCCAGACAGAAACAAATGGCTACACCTTC
-	TRBD1	TRBV27	TRBJ1-2	CASSSDRGYGYTF	TGTGCCAGCAGTTCGGACAGGGGGTACGGCTACACCTTC
-	-	TRBV5-6	TRBJ2-3	CASTSYYTDTQYF	TGTGCCAGCACCTCGTACTACACAGATACGCAGTATTTT
-	-	TRBV28	TRBJ2-2	CASRLPGGVANTGELFF	TGTGCCAGCAGGCTCCCTGGCGGGGTGGCGAACACCGGGGAGCTGTTTTTT
once	-	TRBV28	TRBJ2-7	CASSRTQASYEQYF	TGTGCCAGCAGCCGCACCCAGGCCTCCTACGAGCAGTACTTC